Reported below is one T cell receptor beta chain. CDR1 is MNHEY, CDR2 SVGAGI, per germline. The CDR3 length is 13 residues. V lost 5 bases and J lost 3; bases outside the gene matches: 4. In the original analysis: By means of reference gene primer amplification, nucleated cell counts were estimated. The method was immunoSEQ multiplex PCR; TCRdb's version includes in-frame clones alone and lacks a portion of them. The D gene and trimming were derived from the DNA, and the V and J assignments and clone size from that table. The data hold tens of thousands of clones, with approximately 80% observed a single time. This specimen belongs to a study of blood T cell repertoires in COVID-19. On the study more broadly: Whether acute or convalescent, the COVID-19 samples came from the United States, Italy and Spain. The analysed material was cDNA or gDNA that came from T cells, B-cell-depleted T cells, or PBMCs.

The chain combines TRBV6-5 with TRBJ2-7; TRBD1 agrees at 7 bases. Sequences were obtained from peripheral blood. The source of this sequence is a human donor in a cohort sampled during active COVID-19. The chain's CDR3 is CASSRTGLYEQYV. CDR3 DNA: TGTGCCAGCAGTCGGACAGGACTCTACGAGCAGTACGTC.